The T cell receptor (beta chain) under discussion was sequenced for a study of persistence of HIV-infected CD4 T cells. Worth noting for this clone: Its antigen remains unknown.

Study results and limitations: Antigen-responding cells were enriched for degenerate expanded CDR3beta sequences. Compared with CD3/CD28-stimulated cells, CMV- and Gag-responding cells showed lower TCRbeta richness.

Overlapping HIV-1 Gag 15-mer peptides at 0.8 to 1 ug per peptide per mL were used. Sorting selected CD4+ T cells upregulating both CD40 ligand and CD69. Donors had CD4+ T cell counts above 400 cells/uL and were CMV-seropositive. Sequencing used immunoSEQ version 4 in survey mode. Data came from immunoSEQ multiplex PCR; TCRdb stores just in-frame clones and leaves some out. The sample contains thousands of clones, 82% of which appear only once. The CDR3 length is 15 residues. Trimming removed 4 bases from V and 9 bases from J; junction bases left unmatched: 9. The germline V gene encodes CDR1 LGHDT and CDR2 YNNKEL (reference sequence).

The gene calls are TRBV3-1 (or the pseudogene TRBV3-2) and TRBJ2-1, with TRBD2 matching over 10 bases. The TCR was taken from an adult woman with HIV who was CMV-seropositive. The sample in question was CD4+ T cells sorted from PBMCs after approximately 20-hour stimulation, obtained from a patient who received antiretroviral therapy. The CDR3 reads CASSRLSGRATEQFF. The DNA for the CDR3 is TGTGCCAGCAGCCGATTAAGCGGGAGGGCCACTGAGCAGTTCTTC.